Listed below are T cell receptor beta chains from one sample, sequenced in a study of shared clonotypes between healthy human individuals. Clones were sequenced by immunoSEQ multiplex PCR, and TCRdb holds only the in-frame ones, with some missing. The repertoire includes about 2.4 million clones, approximately 94% of them detected once, and 0.36% sits in the top ten. Sequenced material: naive CD4+ T cells from PBMCs. The receptor set was obtained from a man between 18 and 29 years old in good health. Some clones in this sample may be carry-over from other donors' samples. CDR3s include the opening cysteine and the closing phenylalanine or tryptophan. Each record gives: CDR3 protein, clone size, D gene, J gene, V gene. The D gene is left open where the match is weak. Where a row states a size, it is once, few, many or the class of an expanded clone; other rows omit it.

CDR3: CASSLVGVSSYNEQFF
size: -
D: -
J: TRBJ2-1
V: TRBV5-5

CDR3: CASSTGQGGEQYF
size: -
D: TRBD1
J: TRBJ2-7
V: TRBV5-1

CDR3: CASSSWTGRNTEAFF
size: few
D: TRBD1
J: TRBJ1-1
V: TRBV5-1

CDR3: CASSYGPDPAEAFF
size: -
D: -
J: TRBJ1-1
V: TRBV6-5

CDR3: CASTPDGTPYGYTF
size: -
D: -
J: TRBJ1-2
V: TRBV5-1

CDR3: CASSLAGAGELFF
size: -
D: TRBD2
J: TRBJ2-2
V: TRBV2

CDR3: CASSFYPNTEAFF
size: -
D: -
J: TRBJ1-1
V: TRBV7-2

CDR3: CATSRDRVDEQYF
size: -
D: -
J: TRBJ2-7
V: TRBV15

CDR3: CASSFLGMAGGGEQYF
size: -
D: TRBD1
J: TRBJ2-7
V: TRBV5-1

CDR3: CSVVRGYEQYF
size: -
D: -
J: TRBJ2-7
V: TRBV29-1

CDR3: CASSFGGINYNEQFF
size: once
D: -
J: TRBJ2-1
V: TRBV5-6

CDR3: CASNLAGTDYNEQFF
size: -
D: -
J: TRBJ2-1
V: TRBV28

CDR3: CSVLRDTNTEAFF
size: few
D: -
J: TRBJ1-1
V: TRBV29-1

CDR3: CASSLSGSLTVNTEAFF
size: -
D: -
J: TRBJ1-1
V: TRBV27

CDR3: CASSVGGGRGLELFF
size: -
D: TRBD2
J: TRBJ2-2
V: TRBV9

CDR3: CASSPSPPLQNNEQFF
size: -
D: -
J: TRBJ2-1
V: TRBV18

CDR3: CASSPGRTNEKLFF
size: -
D: -
J: TRBJ1-4
V: TRBV2

CDR3: CASSGGRFYEQYF
size: -
D: -
J: TRBJ2-7
V: TRBV2

CDR3: CASSPLLGEGEAFF
size: few
D: -
J: TRBJ1-1
V: TRBV18

CDR3: CASSRALDNLGNEQFF
size: -
D: -
J: TRBJ2-1
V: TRBV18

CDR3: CANSGQVYGEAFF
size: few
D: TRBD1
J: TRBJ1-1
V: TRBV2

CDR3: CASSSKTRQSSSYNEQFF
size: -
D: -
J: TRBJ2-1
V: TRBV7-6

CDR3: CASSPQGIQETQYF
size: once
D: -
J: TRBJ2-5
V: TRBV5-1

CDR3: CATAMRATREGNQPQHF
size: -
D: -
J: TRBJ1-5
V: TRBV19

CDR3: CASSQGISQANEKLFF
size: -
D: -
J: TRBJ1-4
V: TRBV5-1

CDR3: CASSEAWDRPMWPQHF
size: -
D: TRBD1
J: TRBJ1-5
V: TRBV6-1

CDR3: CAWSVNLGNEQFF
size: -
D: -
J: TRBJ2-1
V: TRBV30

CDR3: CASSADRGNYGYTF
size: -
D: TRBD1
J: TRBJ1-2
V: TRBV2

CDR3: CASSEGYRTQPQHF
size: -
D: -
J: TRBJ1-5
V: TRBV2

CDR3: CASSLVVSNTGANVLTF
size: -
D: -
J: TRBJ2-6
V: TRBV5-1

CDR3: CASSPNRVGNGELFF
size: -
D: -
J: TRBJ2-2
V: TRBV27

CDR3: CASSFGRTNTEAFF
size: -
D: -
J: TRBJ1-1
V: TRBV11-1

CDR3: CASSKGLAGGGTDTQYF
size: -
D: TRBD2
J: TRBJ2-3
V: TRBV7-3

CDR3: CASTLDRDNEKLFF
size: -
D: TRBD1
J: TRBJ1-4
V: TRBV2

CDR3: CASSEIGGLAGGLNF
size: once
D: TRBD2
J: TRBJ2-7
V: TRBV6-1

CDR3: CASSYSAASGSNEQFF
size: -
D: TRBD2
J: TRBJ2-1
V: TRBV6-5

CDR3: CASSLGTSGNEQFF
size: few
D: TRBD2
J: TRBJ2-1
V: TRBV5-1

CDR3: CASSQGGIQPQHF
size: -
D: -
J: TRBJ1-5
V: TRBV4-1

CDR3: CASKEQGGNQPQHF
size: -
D: TRBD1
J: TRBJ1-5
V: TRBV27

CDR3: CASSLATGEETQYF
size: -
D: TRBD1
J: TRBJ2-5
V: TRBV7-6

CDR3: CASSNVLTGTGGSPLHF
size: once
D: TRBD1
J: TRBJ1-6
V: TRBV5-1

CDR3: CASSLATPLTEQYF
size: -
D: -
J: TRBJ2-7
V: TRBV18